The present T cell receptor (beta chain) was sequenced within a study of blood T cell repertoires in COVID-19. The wider study: The United States, Italy and Spain supplied acute and convalescent COVID-19 samples. Sources were T cells, B-cell-depleted T cells, or PBMCs; the material itself was cDNA or gDNA.

Germline CDR1 MNHEY, CDR2 SMNVEV (reference sequence). V shed 4 bases and J 1 base; nucleotides not matched to a gene: 5. The CDR3 contains 15 residues. Under the authors' procedure: The authors estimated nucleated cell counts from reference gene primer amplification. The method was immunoSEQ multiplex PCR; TCRdb's version includes in-frame clones alone and lacks a portion of them. V, J and clone size were drawn from that table, and D and trimming were deduced from the DNA. There are some 350,000 clones in the sample; about 90% occur only once, and roughly 3.4% lies in the top ten. The clonotype was recovered from a woman aged 18-29 years who had recovered from COVID-19. The V call is TRBV27, the J call TRBJ1-2, with TRBD1 matching 8 bases. Sequencing was performed on peripheral blood. As DNA, the CDR3 is TGTGCCAGCAGTTCACTTGGACAGGGTAACTATGGCTACACCTTC. The encoded protein is CASSSLGQGNYGYTF.